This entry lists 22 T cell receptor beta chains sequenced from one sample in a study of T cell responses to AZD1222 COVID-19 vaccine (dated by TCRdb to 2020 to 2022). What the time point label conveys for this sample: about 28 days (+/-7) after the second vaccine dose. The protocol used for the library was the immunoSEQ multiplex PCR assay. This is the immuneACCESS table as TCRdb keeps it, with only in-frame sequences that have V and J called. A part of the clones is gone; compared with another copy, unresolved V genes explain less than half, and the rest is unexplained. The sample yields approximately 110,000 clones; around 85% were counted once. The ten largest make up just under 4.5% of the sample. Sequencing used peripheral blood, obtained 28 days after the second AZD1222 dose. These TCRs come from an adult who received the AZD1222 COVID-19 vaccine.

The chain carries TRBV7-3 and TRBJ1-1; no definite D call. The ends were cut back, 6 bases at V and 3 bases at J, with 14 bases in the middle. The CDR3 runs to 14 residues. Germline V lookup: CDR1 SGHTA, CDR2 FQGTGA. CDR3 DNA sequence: TGTGCCAGCAGTGCCGGTGTCTTGGACACTGAAGCTTTCTTT. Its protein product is CASSAGVLDTEAFF.

The CDR3 reads CAISQGQLNTEAFF. For the CDR3, the DNA is TGTGCCATCAGTCAGGGACAGCTGAACACTGAAGCTTTCTTT. The rearrangement joins TRBV10-3 to TRBJ1-1, with 7 bases matching TRBD1. The CDR3 runs to 14 residues. V lost 5 bases, J lost 0 bases, and 3 bases stayed unmatched. Germline CDR1 reads ENHRY; CDR2 reads SYGVKD.

CDR3 in amino acids: CASSEGLLSNQPQHF. The CDR3 bases are TGCGCCAGCAGCGAGGGACTCTTGAGCAATCAGCCCCAGCATTTT. The chain joins TRBV5-1 to TRBJ1-5; a possible D gene is TRBD1 (5 bases). The CDR3 contains 15 residues. Germline V gene lookup returns CDR1 SGHRS and CDR2 YFSETQ. V lost 4 bases and J lost 1, with 12 bases in between.

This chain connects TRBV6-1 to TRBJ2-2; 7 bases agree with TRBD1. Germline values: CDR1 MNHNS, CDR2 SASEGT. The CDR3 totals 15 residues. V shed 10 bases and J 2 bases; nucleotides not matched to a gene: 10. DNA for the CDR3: TGTGCCACCGCCTCGGGACAGATAAACACCGGGGAGCTGTTTTTT. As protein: CATASGQINTGELFF.

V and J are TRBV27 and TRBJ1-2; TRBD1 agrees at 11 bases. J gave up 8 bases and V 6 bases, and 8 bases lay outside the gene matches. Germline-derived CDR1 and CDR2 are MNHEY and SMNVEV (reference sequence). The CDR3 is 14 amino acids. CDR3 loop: CASSPRDRGEGYTF. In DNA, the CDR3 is TGTGCCAGCAGCCCACGGGACAGGGGGGAAGGCTACACCTTC.

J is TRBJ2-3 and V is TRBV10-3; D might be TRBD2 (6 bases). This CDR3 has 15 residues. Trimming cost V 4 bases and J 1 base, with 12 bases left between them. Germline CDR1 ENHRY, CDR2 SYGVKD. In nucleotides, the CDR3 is TGTGCCATCAGTGGTTCGGGGGATGGCACAGATACGCAGTATTTT. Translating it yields CAISGSGDGTDTQYF.

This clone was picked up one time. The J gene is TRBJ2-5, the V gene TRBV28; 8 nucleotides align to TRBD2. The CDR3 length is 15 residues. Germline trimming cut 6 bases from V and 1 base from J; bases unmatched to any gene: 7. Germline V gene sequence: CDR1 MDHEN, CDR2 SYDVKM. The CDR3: CASRLKRGSQETQYF. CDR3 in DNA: TGTGCCAGCAGGCTTAAGCGGGGGAGCCAAGAGACCCAGTACTTC.

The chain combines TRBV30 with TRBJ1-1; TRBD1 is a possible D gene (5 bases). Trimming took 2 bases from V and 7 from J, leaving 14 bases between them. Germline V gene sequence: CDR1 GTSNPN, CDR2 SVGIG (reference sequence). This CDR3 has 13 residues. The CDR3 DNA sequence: TGTGCCTGGAGTCGCCTGGGGGTTGGTGAAGCTTTCTTT. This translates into CAWSRLGVGEAFF.

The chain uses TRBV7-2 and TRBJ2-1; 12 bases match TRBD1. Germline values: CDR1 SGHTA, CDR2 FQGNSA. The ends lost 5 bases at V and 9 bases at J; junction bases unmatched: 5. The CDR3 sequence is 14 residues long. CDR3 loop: CASSKGQGAGEQFF. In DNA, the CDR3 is TGTGCCAGCAGCAAGGGACAGGGGGCAGGTGAGCAGTTCTTC. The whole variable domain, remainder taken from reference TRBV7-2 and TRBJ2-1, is GAGVSQSPSNKVTEKGKDVELRCDPISGHTALYWYRQSLGQGLEFLIYFQGNSAPDKSGLPSDRFSAERTGGSVSTLTIQRTQQEDSAVYLCASSKGQGAGEQFFGPGTRLTVL.

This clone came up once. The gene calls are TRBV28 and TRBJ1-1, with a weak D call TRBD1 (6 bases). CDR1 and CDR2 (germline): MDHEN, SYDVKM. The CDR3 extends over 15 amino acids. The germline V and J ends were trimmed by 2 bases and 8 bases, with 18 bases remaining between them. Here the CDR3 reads CASSLGGTPFYEAFF. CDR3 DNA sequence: TGTGCCAGCAGTTTAGGTGGGACACCTTTTTACGAAGCTTTCTTT.

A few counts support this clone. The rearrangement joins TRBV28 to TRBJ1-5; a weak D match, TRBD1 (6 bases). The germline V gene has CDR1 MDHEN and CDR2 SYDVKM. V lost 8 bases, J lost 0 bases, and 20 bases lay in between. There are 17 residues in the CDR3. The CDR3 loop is CASFFGMGGHSNQPQHF. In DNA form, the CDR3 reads TGTGCCAGCTTTTTCGGGATGGGGGGGCATAGCAATCAGCCCCAGCATTTT.

The CDR3 DNA sequence: TGTGCCAGTAGCCCAGGGACAGCCTCCTACAATGAGCAGTTCTTC. Its protein product is CASSPGTASYNEQFF. This rearrangement joins TRBV19 to TRBJ2-1; the match to TRBD1 covers 7 bases. The CDR3 sequence is 15 residues long. Germline V CDR1 and CDR2: LNHDA, SQIVND (reference sequence). V trimming: 6 bases; J trimming: 0 bases; junction bases outside the gene matches: 5.

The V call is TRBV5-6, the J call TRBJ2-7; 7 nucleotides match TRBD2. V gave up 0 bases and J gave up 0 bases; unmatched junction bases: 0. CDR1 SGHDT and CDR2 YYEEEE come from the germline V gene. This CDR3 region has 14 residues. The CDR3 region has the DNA TGTGCCAGCAGCTTGGCTAGCGGCTCCTACGAGCAGTACTTC. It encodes CASSLASGSYEQYF.

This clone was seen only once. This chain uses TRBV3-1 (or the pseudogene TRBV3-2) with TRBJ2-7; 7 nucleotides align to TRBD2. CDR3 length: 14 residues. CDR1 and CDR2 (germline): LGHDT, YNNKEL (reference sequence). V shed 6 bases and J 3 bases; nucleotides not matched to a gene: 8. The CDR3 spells CASRGGAGGYEQYF. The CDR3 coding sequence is TGTGCCAGCAGGGGAGGGGCAGGTGGCTACGAGCAGTACTTC.

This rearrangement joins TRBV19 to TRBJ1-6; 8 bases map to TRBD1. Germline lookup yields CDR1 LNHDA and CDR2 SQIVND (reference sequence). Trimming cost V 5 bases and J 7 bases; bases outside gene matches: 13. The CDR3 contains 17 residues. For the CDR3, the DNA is TGTGCCAGTAGTGCGACTTCTGGACAGGGAGGGAATTCACCCCTCCACTTT. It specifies CASSATSGQGGNSPLHF.

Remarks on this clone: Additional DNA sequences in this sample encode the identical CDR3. For the CDR3, the DNA is TGCGCCAGCAGCCCAGGGACAGCACAAGAGACCCAGTACTTC. The encoded protein is CASSPGTAQETQYF. This chain connects TRBV5-1 to TRBJ2-5; 7 bases map to TRBD1. The CDR3 has 14 amino acids. Germline loops: CDR1 SGHRS, CDR2 YFSETQ. The junction had 5 bases not matched to a gene; V was cut back by 4 bases and J by 2 bases.

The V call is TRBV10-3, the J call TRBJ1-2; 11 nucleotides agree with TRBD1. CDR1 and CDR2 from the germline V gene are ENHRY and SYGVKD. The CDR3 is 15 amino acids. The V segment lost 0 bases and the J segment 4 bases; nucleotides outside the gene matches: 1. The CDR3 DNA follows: TGTGCCATCAGTGAGTCCGGACAGGGGGCCTATGGCTACACCTTC. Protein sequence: CAISESGQGAYGYTF.

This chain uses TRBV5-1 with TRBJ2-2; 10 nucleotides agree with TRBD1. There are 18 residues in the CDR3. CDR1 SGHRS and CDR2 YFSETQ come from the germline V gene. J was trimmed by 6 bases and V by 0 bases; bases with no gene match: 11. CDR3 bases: TGCGCCAGCAGCTTGGCCCTGACAGGGGGCAAGGGGGCCGGGGAGCTGTTTTTT. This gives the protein CASSLALTGGKGAGELFF.

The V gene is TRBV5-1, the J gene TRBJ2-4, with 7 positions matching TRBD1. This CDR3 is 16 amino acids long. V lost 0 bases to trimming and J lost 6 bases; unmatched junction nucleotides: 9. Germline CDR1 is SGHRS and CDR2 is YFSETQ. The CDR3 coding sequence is TGCGCCAGCAGCTTGGAGCCGACAGGGCCCGGAAACATTCAGTACTTC. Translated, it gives CASSLEPTGPGNIQYF.

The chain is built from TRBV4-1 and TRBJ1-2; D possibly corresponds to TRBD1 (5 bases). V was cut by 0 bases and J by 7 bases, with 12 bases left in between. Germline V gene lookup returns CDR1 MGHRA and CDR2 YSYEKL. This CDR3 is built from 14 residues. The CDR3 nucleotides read TGCGCCAGCAGCCAAGAAACGGGACTACTTGGCTACACCTTC. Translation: CASSQETGLLGYTF.

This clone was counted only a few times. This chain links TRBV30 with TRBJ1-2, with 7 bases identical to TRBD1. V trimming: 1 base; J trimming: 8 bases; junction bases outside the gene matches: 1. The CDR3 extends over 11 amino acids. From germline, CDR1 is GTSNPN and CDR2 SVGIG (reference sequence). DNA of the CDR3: TGTGCCTGGAGTGGACAGGGCGGCTACACCTTC. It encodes CAWSGQGGYTF.

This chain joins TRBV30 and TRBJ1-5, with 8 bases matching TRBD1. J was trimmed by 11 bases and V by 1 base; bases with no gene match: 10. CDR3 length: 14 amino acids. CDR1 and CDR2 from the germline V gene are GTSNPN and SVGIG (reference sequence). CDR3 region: CAWSAGTGSGSQHF. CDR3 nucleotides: TGTGCCTGGAGTGCCGGGACAGGTAGTGGGTCCCAGCATTTT.